This TCR beta chain came from a study of blood T cells in healthy people across ages. Study details: In model experiments, template switching was able to capture about one barcoded beta molecule for every two T cells that were present. Study observations and caveats: No conclusive comparison of naive versus antigen-experienced cells was possible with unsorted PBMCs. CMV status of donors was unknown, possibly confounding expanded clonotype changes.

Germline CDR1 and CDR2: SGHTA and FQGTGA. The CDR3 consists of 13 residues. V was cut by 3 bases and J by 3 bases, with 8 bases left in between. This clonotype came up a few times. What it binds is not known. Through a sample-barcoded 5' primer and a J-beta primer mix, a second PCR was run for 7 to 11 cycles. TCRdb independently ran MiXCR on the 5' RACE reads; one entry per CDR3 protein. The data show roughly 1,800,000 distinct CDR3 sequences, approximately 50% seen once. This receptor was taken from a woman between 40 and 55 years old in good health. The sample comprised blood. The chain combines TRBV7-3 with TRBJ1-2; D gene ambiguous. This CDR3 is CASSFPGYYGYTF. CDR3 DNA: TGTGCCAGCAGCTTCCCAGGATACTATGGCTACACCTTC.